Here is one T cell receptor beta chain with its context. Categorization into cohorts depended on clinical history that participants reported. Someone with COVID-19 had been met by exposed participants within 2 weeks before study entry. Original analysis: Estimation of nucleated cell counts relied on the amplification of reference gene primers. Sequencing was performed with immunoSEQ multiplex PCR; in TCRdb, only in-frame clones are kept and a portion is missing. The DNA was the basis for D and trimming; V, J and clone size are from that table. This table has about 260,000 clones, 85% to 90% appearing once. This entry is derived from a study of blood T cell repertoires in COVID-19. Whole-study context: Nucleic acid was either cDNA or gDNA, and it came from T cells, B-cell-depleted T cells, or PBMCs.

V was clipped by 5 bases and J by 5 bases, with 15 bases between them. CDR1 is MNHEY, CDR2 SMNVEV, per germline (reference sequence). The CDR3 totals 14 residues. The chain uses TRBV27 and TRBJ1-2; D perhaps matches TRBD1 (5 bases). The origin of this receptor is a man between 45 and 60 years old who had been exposed to COVID-19. Sequencing used PBMCs or T cells enriched from blood (not recorded which). The CDR3 loop reads CASSPQRRQYGYTF. CDR3 coding DNA: TGTGCCAGCAGTCCTCAACGGAGACAGTATGGCTACACCTTC.